The text below deals with one TCR beta chain. Trimming removed 2 bases from V and 0 bases from J, with 9 bases in between. The CDR3 loop spans 15 amino acids. The V gene's germline CDR1 is SGHTA and CDR2 FQGTGA. The method was immunoSEQ multiplex PCR; TCRdb's version includes in-frame clones alone and lacks a portion of them. The data show about 66,000 clones, approximately 90% seen once. This sample was included in a study of T cell changes during pregnancy in multiple sclerosis. The J gene is TRBJ2-3, the V gene TRBV7-3; tentatively, D is TRBD2 (6 bases). This specimen consisted of peripheral blood, obtained in the third trimester of pregnancy. The TCR was taken from a female donor with multiple sclerosis, enrolled in a pregnancy study. The CDR3 DNA sequence: TGTGCCAGCAGCTTAGGAGGGGCTAGCACAGATACGCAGTATTTT. Amino acid sequence: CASSLGGASTDTQYF.